This T cell receptor (beta chain) was retrieved from a study of T-cell reconstitution after alpha-beta-depleted transplantation in children. During its preparation, the TCRbeta library received unique molecular identifiers. TCRdb ran MiXCR on the PCR reads and lists one entry per CDR3 protein. The profile shows 500,000 or so distinct CDR3 sequences, approximately 30% of them singletons. CDR1 and CDR2 from the germline V gene are KGHSY and FQNENV. V lost 1 base and J lost 0; bases outside the gene matches: 6. CDR3 length equals 17 residues. This clonotype was found a few times. The chain is built from TRBV16 and TRBJ1-2; 9 bases are a match to TRBD1. The sequencing here drew on PBMCs from the stem cell graft donor, taken from the stem cell graft. The source of this sequence is a human donor who donated a stem cell graft to a child with aplastic anemia. CDR3 residues: CASSQFDRGKANYGYTF. The CDR3 DNA sequence: TGTGCCAGCAGCCAATTCGACAGGGGGAAAGCTAACTATGGCTACACCTTC. The complete variable domain, with remaining parts taken from reference TRBV16 and TRBJ1-2, reads GEEVAQTPKHLVRGEGQKAKLYCAPIKGHSYVFWYQQVLKNEFKFLISFQNENVFDETGMPKERFSAKCLPNSPCSLEIQATKLEDSAVYFCASSQFDRGKANYGYTFGSGTRLTVV.